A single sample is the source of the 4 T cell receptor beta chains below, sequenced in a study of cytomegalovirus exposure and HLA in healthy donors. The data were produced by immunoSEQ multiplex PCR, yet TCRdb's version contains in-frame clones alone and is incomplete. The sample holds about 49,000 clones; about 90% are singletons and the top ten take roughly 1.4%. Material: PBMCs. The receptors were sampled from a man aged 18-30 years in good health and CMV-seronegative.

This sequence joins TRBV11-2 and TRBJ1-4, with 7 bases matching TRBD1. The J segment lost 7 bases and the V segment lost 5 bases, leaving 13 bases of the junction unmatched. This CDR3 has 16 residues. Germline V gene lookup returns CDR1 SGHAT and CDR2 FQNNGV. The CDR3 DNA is TGTGCCAGCAGCCCAGACAGGGTTGGGCGGAGTGAAAAACTGTTTTTT. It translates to CASSPDRVGRSEKLFF.

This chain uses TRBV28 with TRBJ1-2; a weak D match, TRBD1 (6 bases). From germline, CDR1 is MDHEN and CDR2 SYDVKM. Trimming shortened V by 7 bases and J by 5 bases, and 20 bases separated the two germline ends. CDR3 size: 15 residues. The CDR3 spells CASTHEGGQFYGYTF. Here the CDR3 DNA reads TGTGCCAGCACCCACGAGGGGGGGCAATTTTATGGCTACACCTTC.

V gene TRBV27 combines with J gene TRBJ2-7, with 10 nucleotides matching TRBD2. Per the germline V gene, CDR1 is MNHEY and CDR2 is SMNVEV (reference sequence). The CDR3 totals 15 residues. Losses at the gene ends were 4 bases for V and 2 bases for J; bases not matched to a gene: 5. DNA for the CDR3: TGTGCCAGCAGTTCGGGTAGCGGGAGGCCCTACGAGCAGTACTTC. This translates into CASSSGSGRPYEQYF.

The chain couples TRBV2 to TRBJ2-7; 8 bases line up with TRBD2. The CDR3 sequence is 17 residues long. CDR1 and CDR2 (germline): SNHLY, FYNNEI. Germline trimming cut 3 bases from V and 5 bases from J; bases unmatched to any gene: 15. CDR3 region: CASSDGSLAGRPHEQYF. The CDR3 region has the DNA TGTGCCAGCAGTGACGGCTCTTTAGCGGGACGTCCCCACGAGCAGTACTTC.